This T cell receptor (beta chain) was retrieved from a study of shared clonotypes between healthy human individuals. Study results and caveats: Owing to a small donor count, the genetic and exposure-history diversity represented was limited.

With respect to this clone: Its target is unknown.

Sequencing was performed with immunoSEQ multiplex PCR; in TCRdb, only in-frame clones are kept and a portion is missing. The sample yields approximately 710,000 clones, 90% seen once. Sequenced input: memory CD8+ T cells from PBMCs. The subset here: CD45RO+ cells pooled with CCR7-negative TemRA cells. This clonotype originated in a man younger than 35 in good health. Some clones in this sample may be carry-over from other donors' samples.

This CDR3 is CASSPSGSSSGEQYF. CDR3 DNA: TGTGCCAGCAGCCCTAGCGGCTCGTCTTCGGGGGAGCAGTACTTC. The chain is built from TRBV9 and TRBJ2-7, with 7 bases matching TRBD2. After removal of 4 bases from V and 7 bases from J, the junction contained 14 bases not matched to a gene. The V gene's germline CDR1 is SGDLS and CDR2 YYNGEE. This CDR3 has 15 residues.